What follows are 26 T cell receptor beta chains derived from one specimen sequenced in a study of T-cell memory formation after mild COVID-19. MiXCR, run by TCRdb on the 5' RACE reads, gives a single entry per CDR3 protein. The repertoire holds around 150,000 distinct CDR3 sequences, with approximately 15% as singletons. Sequenced input: PBMCs or a T cell subset sorted from them (not recorded which). The receptors were sampled from an adult woman who had mild COVID-19 (a few samples of this study predate the infection). Cell type and time point are not known.

This clonotype was seen a handful of times. V gene TRBV5-1 combines with J gene TRBJ2-5; 11 nucleotides match TRBD2. V lost 4 bases and J lost 6; bases outside the gene matches: 11. The CDR3 totals 16 residues. CDR1 is SGHRS, CDR2 YFSETQ, per germline. The CDR3 DNA reads TGCGCCAGCAGCCCGGGGGCTAGCGGGGGGACAAAGACCCAGTACTTC. Its protein is CASSPGASGGTKTQYF.

V gene TRBV12-3 or TRBV12-4 combines with J gene TRBJ1-3; a possible D gene is TRBD1 (5 bases). This CDR3 spans 16 amino acids. V lost 7 bases and J lost 0, with 16 bases in between. CDR3 DNA sequence: TGTGCCAGCACTCGGGACGTCCAATACTCTGGAAACACCATATATTTT. This codes for CASTRDVQYSGNTIYF.

This clonotype has only a few counts. The chain combines TRBV27 with TRBJ2-1, with 11 positions matching TRBD1. The CDR3 consists of 14 residues. Germline V gives CDR1 MNHEY, CDR2 SMNVEV (reference sequence). J lost 7 bases, V lost 3 bases, and 2 bases had no gene match. The CDR3 nucleotides are TGTGCCAGCAGTTTCCGGGACAGGGGGAATGAGCAGTTCTTC. Translated, it gives CASSFRDRGNEQFF.

The V gene is TRBV6-6, the J gene TRBJ2-7, with D possibly matching TRBD2 (5 bases). The CDR3 length is 15 residues. Germline V gene lookup returns CDR1 MNHNY and CDR2 SVGAGI (reference sequence). The V gene lost 0 bases and the J gene lost 0 bases, with 9 bases spanning the gap. The CDR3 sequence: CASSYSAGISYEQYF. CDR3 coding DNA: TGTGCCAGCAGTTACTCGGCGGGCATCTCCTACGAGCAGTACTTC.

This clonotype has a handful of counts. This chain joins TRBV19 and TRBJ1-1; 7 nucleotides line up with TRBD1. The length of the CDR3 is 14 residues. The germline V gene encodes CDR1 LNHDA and CDR2 SQIVND (reference sequence). Losses at the gene ends were 6 bases for V and 1 base for J; bases not matched to a gene: 5. The CDR3 here is CASRTNRGNTEAFF. The CDR3 DNA is TGTGCCAGTAGGACAAACAGGGGGAACACTGAAGCTTTCTTT.

A few counts support this clonotype. V is TRBV27 and J is TRBJ2-7, with D perhaps matching TRBD2 (6 bases). Trimming took off 4 bases at V and 4 bases at J, with 17 bases between the two ends. Germline V gives CDR1 MNHEY, CDR2 SMNVEV (reference sequence). The CDR3 is made up of 15 amino acids. The CDR3 DNA reads as TGTGCCAGCAGTTCCACGGCCGGGGGACCGTACGAGCAGTACTTC. Amino acids: CASSSTAGGPYEQYF.

This clonotype has more than one count but fewer than ten. CDR3 sequence reads: CASSPLTGSYEQYF. As DNA, the CDR3 is TGCGCCAGCAGCCCCTTAACCGGGTCCTACGAGCAGTACTTC. The V call is TRBV4-1, the J call TRBJ2-7, with D unresolved. The CDR3 consists of 14 residues. CDR1 is MGHRA, CDR2 YSYEKL, per germline. V gave up 4 bases and J gave up 1 base, with 11 bases separating them.

This clonotype was detected only a few times. The rearrangement links TRBV10-3 to TRBJ2-5; 7 bases align to TRBD1. This CDR3 spans 14 amino acids. Trimming took 3 bases from V and 9 from J; bases not matched to a gene: 10. Germline CDR1 ENHRY, CDR2 SYGVKD. CDR3: CAISDWDSLDAQYF. CDR3 DNA: TGTGCCATCAGTGATTGGGACAGCCTAGACGCCCAGTACTTC.

By sample fraction, this clonotype is medium-sized (0.01 to 0.1%). The V call is TRBV7-9, the J call TRBJ2-7; 7 bases align to TRBD1. V lost 4 bases and J lost 5; bases outside the gene matches: 11. The CDR3 runs to 15 residues. Per germline, CDR1 SEHNR and CDR2 FQNEAQ (reference sequence). CDR3 region: CASSSGTAFGDEQYF. The CDR3 coding sequence is TGTGCCAGCAGCTCCGGGACAGCCTTTGGGGACGAGCAGTACTTC.

This chain uses TRBV6-6 with TRBJ2-5; TRBD2 might be the D (5 bases). This CDR3 region has 13 residues. The V gene's germline CDR1 is MNHNY and CDR2 SVGAGI (reference sequence). Trimming took 7 bases from V and 3 from J, leaving 12 bases between them. CDR3 loop: CASNPGGKETQYF. CDR3 bases: TGTGCCAGCAACCCCGGAGGTAAAGAGACCCAGTACTTC.

The DNA for the CDR3 is TGTGCCAGCAGCACTCCCGGGGGGGCCCAAGAGACCCAGTACTTC. Amino acid sequence: CASSTPGGAQETQYF. The J gene is TRBJ2-5, the V gene TRBV7-6; 8 bases align to TRBD2. This CDR3 comprises 15 residues. J was trimmed by 1 base and V by 5 bases; bases with no gene match: 6. Per the germline V gene, CDR1 is SGHVS and CDR2 is FNYEAQ.

This clonotype has ten or more counts. The chain employs TRBV4-1 and TRBJ2-5, with a tentative D call TRBD1 (6 bases). The CDR3 is 17 residues long. V lost 1 base and J lost 5, with 20 bases in between. Germline V gene data show CDR1 as MGHRA and CDR2 as YSYEKL. CDR3 DNA: TGCGCCAGCAGCCAAGCCCCTAAGGTGGGGGCCCAGGAGACCCAGTACTTC. Its protein is CASSQAPKVGAQETQYF.

The J gene is TRBJ1-5, the V gene TRBV7-6, with D maybe TRBD1 (5 bases). V lost 8 bases to trimming and J lost 3 bases, with 20 bases between them. The CDR3 totals 16 residues. Per the germline V gene, CDR1 is SGHVS and CDR2 is FNYEAQ. The CDR3 region has the DNA TGTGCCAGCTCGGCGTCCCTAGGACACCACAATCAGCCCCAGCATTTT. Protein product: CASSASLGHHNQPQHF.

This clonotype was found a few times. The chain uses TRBV7-3 and TRBJ2-7; 8 nucleotides align to TRBD2. CDR3 size: 14 residues. Germline V gene data show CDR1 as SGHTA and CDR2 as FQGTGA. V lost 5 bases, J lost 2 bases, and 5 bases stayed unmatched. CDR3 DNA sequence: TGTGCCAGCAGCGCTACCGGGGGGGCCTACGAGCAGTACTTC. Translating it yields CASSATGGAYEQYF.

The V call is TRBV9, the J call TRBJ2-3; tentatively, D is TRBD1 or TRBD2 (5 bases each). Germline CDR1 SGDLS, CDR2 YYNGEE. CDR3 length: 15 residues. V was cut by 2 bases and J by 0 bases, with 10 bases left in between. The DNA of the CDR3 is TGTGCCAGCAGCGTCGGGGCTTCTAGCACAGATACGCAGTATTTT. Translating it yields CASSVGASSTDTQYF.

This chain uses TRBV5-8 with TRBJ1-4; 10 bases match TRBD1. This CDR3 has 14 residues. The V gene end was trimmed by 4 bases and the J gene end by 8 bases; junction bases not matched to a gene: 5. The germline gives CDR1 SGHTS, CDR2 YDEGEE. CDR3 in amino acids: CASSTGTGAEKLFF. The CDR3 coding sequence is TGTGCCAGCAGCACTGGGACAGGGGCAGAAAAACTGTTTTTT.

This chain links TRBV7-2 with TRBJ1-1; tentative D call: TRBD1 (5 bases). V lost 2 bases to trimming and J lost 6 bases, with 16 bases between them. Germline assignment: CDR1 SGHTA and CDR2 FQGNSA. This CDR3 is 15 amino acids long. CDR3: CASSLTLGTRAEAFF. CDR3 nucleotides: TGTGCCAGCAGCTTAACCCTTGGGACGCGGGCTGAAGCTTTCTTT.

This clonotype was counted a few times. V is TRBV27 and J is TRBJ2-1; 10 nucleotides align to TRBD2. The trim removed 7 bases at V and 10 bases at J, leaving 7 bases unmatched. Germline V lookup: CDR1 MNHEY, CDR2 SMNVEV (reference sequence). The length of the CDR3 is 13 residues. CDR3 region: CASTKLSGREQFF. In DNA form, the CDR3 reads TGTGCCAGCACCAAACTTAGCGGGAGGGAGCAGTTCTTC.

The J gene is TRBJ2-3, the V gene TRBV7-2; D possibly corresponds to TRBD2 (5 bases). This CDR3 is built from 16 residues. With 1 base removed from V and 2 bases from J, the gap between germline ends came to 13 bases. The germline V gene encodes CDR1 SGHTA and CDR2 FQGNSA. CDR3 in amino acids: CASSLGWAGPTDTQYF. As DNA, the CDR3 is TGTGCCAGCAGCTTAGGCTGGGCGGGCCCCACAGATACGCAGTATTTT.

This clonotype was seen only a few times. The chain is built from TRBV12-3 or TRBV12-4 and TRBJ2-1; D perhaps matches TRBD1 (5 bases). V gave up 6 bases and J gave up 6 bases, with 12 bases separating them. CDR3 length equals 13 residues. The CDR3: CASRTDWANEQFF. In DNA, the CDR3 is TGTGCCAGCAGGACAGACTGGGCCAATGAGCAGTTCTTC.

The chain recombines TRBV3-1 with TRBJ1-2; D unclear. This CDR3 has 13 amino acids. Germline V gene lookup returns CDR1 LGHDT and CDR2 YNNKEL (reference sequence). The ends were cut back, 3 bases at V and 5 bases at J, with 10 bases in the middle. CDR3 in DNA: TGTGCCAGCAGCCAGGAACGGCAGTATGGCTACACCTTC. It encodes CASSQERQYGYTF.

The genes are TRBV12-3 or TRBV12-4 and TRBJ2-2; a possible D gene is TRBD1 (6 bases). V was cut by 6 bases and J by 0 bases, with 8 bases left in between. This CDR3 spans 14 amino acids. The CDR3 coding sequence is TGTGCCAGCAGGGACAGCCCGAACACCGGGGAGCTGTTTTTT. As protein: CASRDSPNTGELFF.

This clonotype was found many times. The chain uses TRBV12-3 or TRBV12-4 and TRBJ2-3, with no clear D. The CDR3 has 12 residues. V was pared by 5 bases and J by 5 bases, with 8 bases between. The CDR3 loop reads CASSPGGDTQYF. In DNA form, the CDR3 reads TGTGCCAGCAGTCCCGGTGGAGATACGCAGTATTTT.

The chain is built from TRBV6-5 and TRBJ1-2, with D perhaps TRBD1 (5 bases). Germline CDR1 is MNHEY and CDR2 is SVGAGI. The V end lost 6 bases, the J end lost 3 bases, and 17 bases lay between the germline ends. The CDR3 totals 15 residues. CDR3 bases: TGTGCCAGCAGCCGGCTTGGGGGGGGAGACTATGGCTACACCTTC. It specifies CASSRLGGGDYGYTF.

V and J are TRBV13 and TRBJ2-4; 9 nucleotides align to TRBD2. This CDR3 has 19 amino acids. Germline CDR1 PRHDT, CDR2 FYEKMQ (reference sequence). The V gene end was trimmed by 5 bases and the J gene end by 0 bases; junction bases not matched to a gene: 14. The CDR3 reads CASSGGRGRAGGAKNIQYF. CDR3 nucleotides: TGTGCCAGCAGCGGCGGTCGCGGGAGGGCTGGGGGAGCCAAAAACATTCAGTACTTC. Combining the CDR3 with reference TRBV13 and TRBJ2-4 gives the whole variable domain AAGVIQSPRHLIKEKRETATLKCYPIPRHDTVYWYQQGPGQDPQFLISFYEKMQSDKGSIPDRFSAQQFSDYHSELNMSSLELGDSALYFCASSGGRGRAGGAKNIQYFGAGTRLSVL.

The V gene is TRBV4-1, the J gene TRBJ1-1, with D hard to call. CDR1 is MGHRA, CDR2 YSYEKL, per germline. V was trimmed by 0 bases and J by 0 bases, leaving 8 bases between them. The CDR3 contains 15 residues. The CDR3 DNA is TGCGCCAGCAGCCAAGATCAATTCATGAACACTGAAGCTTTCTTT. Amino acid sequence: CASSQDQFMNTEAFF.